This T cell receptor (beta chain) comes out of a study of radiation and T cells in renal cell carcinoma. Turning to the study itself: Nephrectomy followed 15 Gy stereotactic body radiation by 4 weeks.

Study outcomes and limitations: Pretreatment tumor biopsies were lacking, so baseline clonotypes are unknown. Top tumor clonotypes rose in blood 2 weeks post-radiation, then contracted.

Data came from immunoSEQ multiplex PCR; TCRdb stores just in-frame clones and leaves some out. Among 60,000 to 80,000 clones listed, about 80% were seen once. The germline CDR1 and CDR2 sequences are MNHEY and SVGAGI. Deletions cut 2 bases from V and 2 bases from J, with 13 bases between. The CDR3 consists of 16 residues. Of note for this clone: Its specificity is unknown.

Time point here: blood 2 weeks post-SBRT. Sample treatment: 15 Gy SBRT to primary tumor, nephrectomy 4 weeks later. Serial blood draws occurred at baseline and 2 and 4 weeks post-SBRT. The receptor was derived from a man aged 55 to 69 with renal cell carcinoma. The V call is TRBV6-5, the J call TRBJ2-1; D uncertain. This sample comprised blood, obtained from a patient whose treatment included radiotherapy and nephrectomy. CDR3 sequence: CASSYRAPSPYNEQFF. CDR3 DNA: TGTGCCAGCAGTTACAGGGCTCCCTCCCCCTACAATGAGCAGTTCTTC.